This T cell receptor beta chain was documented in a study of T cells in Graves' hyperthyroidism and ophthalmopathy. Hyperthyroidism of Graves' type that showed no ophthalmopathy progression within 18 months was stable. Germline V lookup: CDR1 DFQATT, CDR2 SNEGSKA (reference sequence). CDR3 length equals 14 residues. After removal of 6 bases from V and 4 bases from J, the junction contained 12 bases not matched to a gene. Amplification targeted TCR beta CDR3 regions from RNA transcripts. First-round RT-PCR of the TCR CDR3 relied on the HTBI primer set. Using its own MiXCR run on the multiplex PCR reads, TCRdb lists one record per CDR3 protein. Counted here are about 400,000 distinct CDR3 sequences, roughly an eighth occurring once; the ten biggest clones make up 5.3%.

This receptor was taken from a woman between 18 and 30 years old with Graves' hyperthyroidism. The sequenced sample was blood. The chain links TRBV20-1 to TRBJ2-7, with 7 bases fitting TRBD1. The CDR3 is CSAPEEGAVYEQYF. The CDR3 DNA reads TGCAGTGCCCCTGAAGAGGGGGCGGTTTACGAGCAGTACTTC.